This T cell receptor beta chain was recorded in a study of cytomegalovirus exposure and HLA in healthy donors. The wider study: In an early release, HLA-typed donors contributed 75 million to 85 million unique TCR sequences. Study observations and caveats: Confirmation was obtained in vitro that a few CMV-associated chains are specific for CMV antigens.

PCR was performed using 60 Vbeta and 13 Jbeta primers. Using immunoSEQ multiplex PCR, the repertoire was profiled, and TCRdb retains in-frame clones only, with some absent. The sample table includes 70,000 to 100,000 clones. Worth noting for this clone: What it recognizes is unknown.

The sequenced sample consisted of PBMCs. The sequence was collected from a girl aged 10 to 17 in good health and CMV-seropositive.

The DNA of the CDR3 is TGTGCCAGCAGCACGGCGGGAGGGTTCTATGGCTACACCTTC. The encoded protein is CASSTAGGFYGYTF. V and J are TRBV5-4 and TRBJ1-2; no firm D call. Trimming shortened V by 4 bases and J by 4 bases, and 14 bases separated the two germline ends. The CDR3 spans 14 residues. Germline assignment: CDR1 SGHNT and CDR2 YYREEE (reference sequence).